This TCR beta chain was profiled in a study of CD8+ T cells in alopecia areata. Study-wide findings and caveats: Clarity of TCR sharing across patients fell short of that in mice, possibly HLA-related.

From alopecia areata patients, lesional scalp punch biopsies and peripheral blood were collected. As concerns this clone: The antigen is not known.

Germline V gene data show CDR1 as MNHNS and CDR2 as SASEGT. This CDR3 is built from 15 residues. V was cut by 2 bases and J by 2 bases, with 11 bases left in between. RNA was isolated and reverse transcribed to cDNA, the sequencing template. TCRdb's table, derived via immunoSEQ multiplex PCR, lists solely in-frame clones and lacks some. The data show 100,000 to 130,000 clones, over 55% seen once. The source material was NKG2D-low CD8+ T cells sorted from blood. The origin of this receptor is a human donor with alopecia areata. This sequence joins TRBV6-1 and TRBJ2-3; D gene ambiguous. The CDR3 reads CASSELGRYTDTQYF. The CDR3 coding sequence is TGTGCCAGCAGTGAACTGGGAAGGTACACAGATACGCAGTATTTT.